This TCR beta chain is drawn from a study of CD8+CD57+ T cells in acquired aplastic anemia. Whole-study context: Average DNA yield from sorted CD4+ and CD8+ cells was approximately 3 ug.

Sequencing was done on patients that had shown CD8+CD57+ cell expansion by flow cytometry. Every patient was diagnosed with severe acquired aplastic anemia. CDR3 and TCR beta VDJ profiling relied on genomic DNA as the template. TCRdb independently ran MiXCR on the reads; one entry per CDR3 protein. Altogether around 290,000 distinct CDR3 sequences are present, roughly 61% being singletons, with the ten largest covering roughly 1.2%. Findings and caveats of the study: Patients and controls shared just under 30 CD8+ CDR3 sequences.

As regards this clonotype: The target antigen is unknown. A junction boundary mismatches the germline segment, possibly from a read error.

The TCR was taken from a human donor with aplastic anemia. Sequences were obtained from sorted CD4+, CD8+, or CD8+CD57+ T cells (not recorded which) from PBMCs.

The CDR3 nucleotides are TGTGCCAGCGGTGTATCGAACACCGGGGAGCTGTTCTTT. Translation: CASGVSNTGELFF. The rearrangement uses TRBV2 and TRBJ2-2; D perhaps matches TRBD2 (5 bases). The CDR3 contains 13 residues. Germline values: CDR1 SNHLY, CDR2 FYNNEI.